The next 13 T cell receptor beta chains were all read from a single sample in a study of T-cell reconstitution after alpha-beta-depleted transplantation in children. TCRbeta library preparation incorporated unique molecular identifiers. TCRdb recomputed calls from the PCR reads with MiXCR, one row per CDR3 protein. The sample has about 260,000 distinct CDR3 sequences; around a tenth are singletons. The sample was peripheral blood, taken 180 days after TCRalphabeta/CD19-depleted stem cell transplant. The receptors originated from a male patient under 10 years old who had a stem cell transplant for chronic granulomatous disease, so the T cells may come from the graft donor.

This clonotype was recorded many times. The V gene is TRBV6-1, the J gene TRBJ2-7, with unresolved D. The CDR3 spans 14 residues. CDR1 and CDR2 from the germline V gene are MNHNS and SASEGT. Trimming pared 5 bases from V and 2 bases from J, leaving 13 bases between. The DNA for the CDR3 is TGTGCCAGCAGTATGACGCCTTCGCCCTACGAGCAGTACTTC. Translated, it gives CASSMTPSPYEQYF.

This clonotype has ten or more counts. This sequence joins TRBV9 and TRBJ2-2, with a possible D match to TRBD2 (5 bases). Germline V gene sequence: CDR1 SGDLS, CDR2 YYNGEE. This CDR3 comprises 15 residues. V lost 0 bases and J 5 bases, leaving 11 bases between the germline ends. CDR3 residues: CASSVGETGTGELFF. CDR3 nucleotide sequence: TGTGCCAGCAGCGTAGGGGAGACGGGAACCGGGGAGCTGTTTTTT. Full variable domain (missing parts from reference TRBV9 and TRBJ2-2): DSGVTQTPKHLITATGQRVTLRCSPRSGDLSVYWYQQSLDQGLQFLIQYYNGEERAKGNILERFSAQQFPDLHSELNLSSLELGDSALYFCASSVGETGTGELFFGEGSRLTVL.

This clonotype was observed many times. V and J are TRBV29-1 and TRBJ2-1; possibly TRBD2 for D (5 bases). Trimming left V 6 bases short and J 9 bases short, with 9 bases between. CDR1 and CDR2 (germline): SQVTM, ANQGSEA. The CDR3 extends over 10 amino acids. CDR3 loop: CSVRVGEQFF. The CDR3, as DNA: TGCAGCGTGAGGGTGGGTGAGCAGTTCTTC.

This clonotype was found many times. The genes are TRBV5-1 and TRBJ2-2; D remains ambiguous. V was cut by 5 bases and J by 6 bases, with 11 bases left in between. The CDR3 spans 13 residues. The germline CDR1 and CDR2 sequences are SGHRS and YFSETQ. The CDR3 bases are TGCGCCAGCAGAGACGACACTTCCGGGGAGCTGTTTTTT. Translation: CASRDDTSGELFF.

There are many counts of this clonotype. This sequence joins TRBV30 and TRBJ2-7; 7 nucleotides align to TRBD1. The germline V gene encodes CDR1 GTSNPN and CDR2 SVGIG (reference sequence). The length of the CDR3 is 13 residues. With 4 bases clipped from V and 3 bases from J, the junction kept 6 bases outside the gene matches. CDR3 sequence reads: CAWNPDRLYEQYF. The CDR3 nucleotides read TGTGCCTGGAATCCGGACAGGCTCTACGAGCAGTACTTC.

This clonotype was recorded at least ten times. The chain is built from TRBV12-3 or TRBV12-4 and TRBJ2-3, with TRBD2 matching 12 bases. V lost 5 bases to trimming and J lost 2 bases; unmatched junction nucleotides: 5. The CDR3 contains 16 residues. The CDR3 DNA reads as TGTGCCAGCAGTCCCGGGACTAGCGGGTACACAGATACGCAGTATTTT. The encoded protein is CASSPGTSGYTDTQYF.

The chain has TRBV7-3 and TRBJ2-1; D gene unclear. Trimming removed 3 bases from V and 6 bases from J, with 9 bases in between. The germline V gene has CDR1 SGHTA and CDR2 FQGTGA. This CDR3 spans 13 amino acids. The CDR3 reads CASSFSSLNEQFF. CDR3 bases: TGTGCCAGCAGCTTTTCTTCCCTCAATGAGCAGTTCTTC.

This clonotype occurred many times. This chain connects TRBV20-1 to TRBJ2-7, with 9 positions matching TRBD2. Trimming at V came to 2 bases and at J to 6 bases, leaving 14 bases not matched to a gene. The CDR3 is 16 residues long. Per germline, CDR1 DFQATT and CDR2 SNEGSKA (reference sequence). CDR3 amino acids: CSARSLGASGEREQYF. As DNA, the CDR3 is TGCAGTGCTAGATCCCTAGGGGCTAGCGGGGAACGCGAGCAGTACTTC.

This clonotype has a count of ten or more. The chain uses TRBV29-1 and TRBJ2-1; no firm D call. The CDR3 covers 14 residues. Germline assignment: CDR1 SQVTM and CDR2 ANQGSEA. The germline V and J ends were trimmed by 7 bases and 10 bases, with 23 bases remaining between them. DNA for the CDR3: TGCAGCGCCCCCGGGTCCCCTGGGAATGAAGAGCAGTTCTTC. This codes for CSAPGSPGNEEQFF.

Only a few counts were recorded for this clonotype. J is TRBJ1-2 and V is TRBV27; possible D gene TRBD1, 5 bases. CDR3 length: 13 amino acids. Germline CDR1 MNHEY, CDR2 SMNVEV (reference sequence). V lost 6 bases and J 4 bases, leaving 12 bases between the germline ends. Written as DNA, the CDR3 is TGTGCCAGCAGCGGGGGACCCTTCTATGGCTACACCTTC. Its translation is CASSGGPFYGYTF.

Concerning this clonotype: A much larger clone is a single base away; this may be a read error. J is TRBJ2-3 and V is TRBV11-2, with 11 nucleotides matching TRBD1. The closer fit of TRBJ1-5 to the DNA end suggests the J call may be wrong. CDR1 and CDR2 (germline): SGHAT, FQNNGV. The CDR3 has 18 amino acids. The CDR3 nucleotides are TGTGCCAGCAGCTTAGGGAGGACAGGGGGCTTCGGCACAGATACGCAGCATTTT. Translating it yields CASSLGRTGGFGTDTQHF.

This clonotype was seen many times. This chain joins TRBV20-1 and TRBJ2-3; D is unresolved. Deletions cut 3 bases from V and 3 bases from J, with 7 bases between. The V gene's germline CDR1 is DFQATT and CDR2 SNEGSKA (reference sequence). The CDR3 runs 12 residues. CDR3 protein: CSARPDTDTQYF. The CDR3 nucleotides read TGCAGTGCTAGGCCAGATACAGATACGCAGTATTTT.

The sample holds many counts of this clonotype. V gene TRBV28 combines with J gene TRBJ2-2; no clear D gene. Trimming left V 2 bases short and J 5 bases short, with 15 bases between. Per the germline V gene, CDR1 is MDHEN and CDR2 is SYDVKM. This CDR3 region has 16 residues. The CDR3: CASSLLDRFGTGELFF. The CDR3 nucleotides read TGTGCCAGCAGTTTACTGGATCGGTTTGGGACCGGGGAGCTGTTTTTT. Complete variable domain (other parts from reference TRBV28 and TRBJ2-2): DVKVTQSSRYLVKRTGEKVFLECVQDMDHENMFWYRQDPGLGLRLIYFSYDVKMKEKGDIPEGYSVSREKKERFSLILESASTNQTSMYLCASSLLDRFGTGELFFGEGSRLTVL.